This T cell receptor beta chain emerged from a study of T-cell reconstitution after alpha-beta-depleted transplantation in children. The CDR3 is 12 residues long. Trimming took 8 bases from V and 8 from J, leaving 12 bases between them. Looked up from germline, CDR1 is MNHEY and CDR2 is SVGAGI. A TCRbeta library incorporating unique molecular identifiers was prepared. TCRdb independently ran MiXCR on the PCR reads; one entry per CDR3 protein. The data contain 250,000 to 300,000 distinct CDR3 sequences, approximately 9.6% of them seen just once; the ten biggest clones take up 10%. The chain couples TRBV6-5 to TRBJ1-4; D is ambiguous. This sample comprised PBMCs from the stem cell graft donor, obtained from the stem cell graft. This receptor was taken from a human donor who donated a stem cell graft to a child with SCID. The CDR3 protein is CASALRGEKLFF. The DNA of the CDR3 is TGTGCCAGCGCCCTCAGAGGGGAAAAACTGTTTTTT.